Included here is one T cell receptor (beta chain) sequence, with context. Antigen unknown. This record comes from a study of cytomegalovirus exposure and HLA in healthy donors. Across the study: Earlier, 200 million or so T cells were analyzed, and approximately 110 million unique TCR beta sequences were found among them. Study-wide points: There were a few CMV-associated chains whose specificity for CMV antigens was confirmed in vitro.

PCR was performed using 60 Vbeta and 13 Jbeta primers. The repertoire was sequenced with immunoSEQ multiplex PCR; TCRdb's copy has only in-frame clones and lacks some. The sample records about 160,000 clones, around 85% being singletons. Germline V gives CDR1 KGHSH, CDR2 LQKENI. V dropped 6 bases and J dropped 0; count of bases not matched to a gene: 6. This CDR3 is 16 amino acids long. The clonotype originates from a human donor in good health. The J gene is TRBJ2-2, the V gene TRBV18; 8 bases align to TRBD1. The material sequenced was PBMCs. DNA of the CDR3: TGTGCCAGCTCCCGCGGGACAGGCTCGAACACCGGGGAGCTGTTTTTT. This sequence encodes CASSRGTGSNTGELFF. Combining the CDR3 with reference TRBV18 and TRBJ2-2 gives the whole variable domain NAGVMQNPRHLVRRRGQEARLRCSPMKGHSHVYWYRQLPEEGLKFMVYLQKENIIDESGMPKERFSAEFPKEGPSILRIQQVVRGDSAAYFCASSRGTGSNTGELFFGEGSRLTVL.